This TCR beta chain stems from a study of blood T cells in healthy people across ages. The germline V gene encodes CDR1 KGHSH and CDR2 LQKENI. Trimming left V 2 bases short and J 0 bases short, with 24 bases between. The length of the CDR3 is 20 residues. The authors ran a second PCR of roughly 6 to 11 cycles using a sample-barcoded 5' primer and a J-beta primer mix. Each TCR beta cDNA got a 12-nucleotide random molecular identifier. TCRdb re-called the 5' RACE reads with MiXCR, one entry per CDR3 protein. This table holds about 650,000 distinct CDR3 sequences, about a third found once. The study recruited healthy Caucasian donors from Russia who were aged roughly 6 to 95. The amount of total RNA extracted per sample was at least 6 micrograms. This clonotype was seen ten or more times.

Sample: blood. The chain couples TRBV18 to TRBJ2-3, with a weak D call TRBD2 (5 bases). This clonotype was obtained from a woman of 80 years or more in good health. Here the CDR3 DNA reads TGTGCCAGCTCACCATTTAAGTCCGGACTGAGCTCACGGAGCACAGATACGCAGTATTTT. Residues: CASSPFKSGLSSRSTDTQYF.